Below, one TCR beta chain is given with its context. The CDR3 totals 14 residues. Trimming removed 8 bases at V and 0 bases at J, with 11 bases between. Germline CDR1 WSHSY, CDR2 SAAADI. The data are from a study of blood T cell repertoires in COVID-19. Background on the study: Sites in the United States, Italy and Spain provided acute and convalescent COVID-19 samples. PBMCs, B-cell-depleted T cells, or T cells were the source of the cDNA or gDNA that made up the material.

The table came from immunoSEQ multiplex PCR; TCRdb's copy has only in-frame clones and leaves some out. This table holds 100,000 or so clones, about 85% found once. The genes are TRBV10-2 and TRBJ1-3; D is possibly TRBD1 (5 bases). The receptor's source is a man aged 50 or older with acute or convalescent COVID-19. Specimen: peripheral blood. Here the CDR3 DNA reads TGCGCCAGCCAAGGGACTCACTCTGGAAACACCATATATTTT. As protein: CASQGTHSGNTIYF.